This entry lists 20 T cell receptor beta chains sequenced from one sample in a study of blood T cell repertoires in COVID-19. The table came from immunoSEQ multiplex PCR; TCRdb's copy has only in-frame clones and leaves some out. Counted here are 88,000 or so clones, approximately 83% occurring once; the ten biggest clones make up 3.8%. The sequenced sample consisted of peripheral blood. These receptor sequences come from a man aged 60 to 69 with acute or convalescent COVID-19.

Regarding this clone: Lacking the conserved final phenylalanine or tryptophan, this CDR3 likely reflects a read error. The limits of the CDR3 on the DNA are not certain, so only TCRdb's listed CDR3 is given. The CDR3 sequence: CASSQGSEL. The rearrangement joins TRBV3-1 (or the pseudogene TRBV3-2) to TRBJ2-7; TRBD2 is the table's D call and was not checked against the DNA. From its first to its last residue, the CDR3 has 9 amino acids. Germline CDR1 reads LGHDT; CDR2 reads YNNKEL (reference sequence).

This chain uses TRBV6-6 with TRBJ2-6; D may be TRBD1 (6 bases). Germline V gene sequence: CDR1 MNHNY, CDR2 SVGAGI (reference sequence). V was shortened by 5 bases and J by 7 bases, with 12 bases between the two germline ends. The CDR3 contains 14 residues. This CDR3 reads CASSTGNLANVLTF. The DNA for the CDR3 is TGTGCCAGCAGTACAGGGAACCTTGCCAACGTCCTGACTTTC.

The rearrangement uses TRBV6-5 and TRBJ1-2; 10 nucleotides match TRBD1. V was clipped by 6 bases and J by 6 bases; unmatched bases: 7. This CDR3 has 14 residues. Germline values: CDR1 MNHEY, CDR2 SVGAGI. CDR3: CASRGTGESNGYTF. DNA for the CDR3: TGTGCCAGCAGGGGGACAGGGGAGTCTAATGGCTACACCTTC.

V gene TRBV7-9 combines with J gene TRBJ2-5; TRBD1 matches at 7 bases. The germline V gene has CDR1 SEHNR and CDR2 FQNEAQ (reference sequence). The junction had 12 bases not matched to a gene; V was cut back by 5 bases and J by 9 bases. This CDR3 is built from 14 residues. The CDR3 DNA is TGTGCCAGCAGCAACACGGGACAGTTTGAGGCCCAGTACTTC. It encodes CASSNTGQFEAQYF.

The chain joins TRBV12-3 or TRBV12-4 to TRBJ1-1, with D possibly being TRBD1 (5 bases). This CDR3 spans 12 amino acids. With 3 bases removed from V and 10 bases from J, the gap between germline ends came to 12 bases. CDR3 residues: CASSFFRVGAFF. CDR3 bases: TGTGCCAGCAGTTTTTTCAGGGTGGGAGCTTTCTTT.

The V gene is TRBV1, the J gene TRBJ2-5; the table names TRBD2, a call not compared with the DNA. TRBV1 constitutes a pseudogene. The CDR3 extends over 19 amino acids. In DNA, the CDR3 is TGCACCAGCAGCCAAGATGGGACTAGCGGGGGGGTACTACAAGAGACCCAGTACTTC. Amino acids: CTSSQDGTSGGVLQETQYF.

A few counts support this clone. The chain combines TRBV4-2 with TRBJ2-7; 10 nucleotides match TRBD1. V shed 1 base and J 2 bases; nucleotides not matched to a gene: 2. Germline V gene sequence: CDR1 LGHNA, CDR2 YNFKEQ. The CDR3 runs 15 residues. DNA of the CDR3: TGTGCCAGCAGCCAAGCTGGGACAGGGGCCTACGAGCAGTACTTC. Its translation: CASSQAGTGAYEQYF.

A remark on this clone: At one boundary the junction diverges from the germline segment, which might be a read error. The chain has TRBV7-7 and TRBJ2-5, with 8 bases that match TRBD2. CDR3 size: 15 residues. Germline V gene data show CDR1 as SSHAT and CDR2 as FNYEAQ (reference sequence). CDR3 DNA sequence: TGTGCTAGCAGCTTAGGGGGGACTAGCCAAGAGACCCAGTACTTC. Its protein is CASSLGGTSQETQYF. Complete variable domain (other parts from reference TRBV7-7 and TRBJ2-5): GAGVSQSPRYKVTKRGQDVTLRCDPISSHATLYWYQQALGQGPEFLTYFNYEAQPDKSGLPSDRFSAERPEGSISTLTIQRTEQRDSAMYRCASSLGGTSQETQYFGPGTRLLVL.

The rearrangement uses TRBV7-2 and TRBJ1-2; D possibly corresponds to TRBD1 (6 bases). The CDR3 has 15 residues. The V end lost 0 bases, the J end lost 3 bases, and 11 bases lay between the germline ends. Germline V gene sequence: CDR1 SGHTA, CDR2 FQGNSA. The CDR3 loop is CASSLAAGADYGYTF. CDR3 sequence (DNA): TGTGCCAGCAGCTTAGCAGCAGGGGCGGACTATGGCTACACCTTC.

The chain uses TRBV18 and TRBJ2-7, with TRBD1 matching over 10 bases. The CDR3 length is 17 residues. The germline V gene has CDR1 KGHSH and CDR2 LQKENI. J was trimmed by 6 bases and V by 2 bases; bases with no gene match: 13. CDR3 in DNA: TGTGCCAGCTCACCAAGTAGGGGGAGACAGGGGGCATCCGAGCAGTACTTC. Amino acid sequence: CASSPSRGRQGASEQYF.

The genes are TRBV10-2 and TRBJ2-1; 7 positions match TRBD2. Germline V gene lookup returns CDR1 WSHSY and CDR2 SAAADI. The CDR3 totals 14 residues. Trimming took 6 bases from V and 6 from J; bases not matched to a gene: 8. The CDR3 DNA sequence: TGCGCCAGCAGAGATCCGGGACTAAGCAATGAGCAGTTCTTC. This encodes CASRDPGLSNEQFF.

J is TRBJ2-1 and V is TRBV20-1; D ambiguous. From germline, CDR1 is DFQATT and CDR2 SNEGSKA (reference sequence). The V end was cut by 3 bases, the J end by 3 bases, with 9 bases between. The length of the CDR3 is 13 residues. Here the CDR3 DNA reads TGCAGTGCTAGTCCCTTCCTCTACAATGAGCAGTTCTTC. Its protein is CSASPFLYNEQFF.

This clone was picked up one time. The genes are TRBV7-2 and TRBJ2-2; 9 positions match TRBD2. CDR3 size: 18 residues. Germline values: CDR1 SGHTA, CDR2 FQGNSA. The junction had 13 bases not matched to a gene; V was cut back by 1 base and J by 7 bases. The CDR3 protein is CASSLVGWASGRFGELFF. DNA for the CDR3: TGTGCCAGCAGCTTAGTAGGGTGGGCGAGCGGGAGGTTCGGGGAGCTGTTTTTT.

The DNA for the CDR3 is TGTGCCAGCAGCTTATGGGGAGATCAGCCCCAGCATTTT. Protein product: CASSLWGDQPQHF. The chain employs TRBV7-9 and TRBJ1-5, with D unclear. Germline CDR1 SEHNR, CDR2 FQNEAQ (reference sequence). The CDR3 sequence is 13 residues long. Trimming stripped 2 bases from V and 5 bases from J, with 7 bases between.

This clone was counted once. The CDR3 here is CASSYPGGAGSEQYF. CDR3 DNA sequence: TGTGCCAGCAGTTATCCCGGGGGGGCCGGTAGCGAGCAGTACTTC. The chain uses TRBV6-2 or TRBV6-3 and TRBJ2-7; 8 positions match TRBD2. J lost 6 bases, V lost 3 bases, and 10 bases had no gene match. The CDR3 spans 15 residues. Germline V gives CDR1 MNHEY, CDR2 SVGEGT.

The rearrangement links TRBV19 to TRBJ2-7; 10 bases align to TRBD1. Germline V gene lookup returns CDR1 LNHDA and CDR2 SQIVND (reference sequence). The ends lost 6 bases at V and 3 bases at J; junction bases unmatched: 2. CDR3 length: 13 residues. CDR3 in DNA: TGTGCCAGTAGAGACAGGGGGCTCTACGAGCAGTACTTC. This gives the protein CASRDRGLYEQYF.

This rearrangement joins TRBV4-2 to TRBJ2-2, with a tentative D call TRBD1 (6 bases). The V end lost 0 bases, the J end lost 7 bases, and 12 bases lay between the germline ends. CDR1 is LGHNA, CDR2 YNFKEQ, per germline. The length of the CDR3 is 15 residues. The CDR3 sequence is CASSQDRTEGGELFF. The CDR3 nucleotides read TGTGCCAGCAGCCAAGACCGGACAGAGGGCGGGGAGCTGTTTTTT.

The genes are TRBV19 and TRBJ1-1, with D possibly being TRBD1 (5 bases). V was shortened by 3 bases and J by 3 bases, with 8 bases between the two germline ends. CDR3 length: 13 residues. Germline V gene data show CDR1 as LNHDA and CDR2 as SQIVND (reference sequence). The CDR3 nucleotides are TGTGCCAGTAGTATGTCCAGGGACACTGAAGCTTTCTTT. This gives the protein CASSMSRDTEAFF. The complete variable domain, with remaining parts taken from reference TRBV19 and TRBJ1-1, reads DGGITQSPKYLFRKEGQNVTLSCEQNLNHDAMYWYRQDPGQGLRLIYYSQIVNDFQKGDIAEGYSVSREKKESFPLTVTSAQKNPTAFYLCASSMSRDTEAFFGQGTRLTVV.

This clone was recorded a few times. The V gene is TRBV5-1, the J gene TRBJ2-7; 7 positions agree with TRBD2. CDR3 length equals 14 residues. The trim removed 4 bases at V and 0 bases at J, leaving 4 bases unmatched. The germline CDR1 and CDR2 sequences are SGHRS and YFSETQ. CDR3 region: CASSAGGSSYEQYF. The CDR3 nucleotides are TGCGCCAGCAGCGCCGGGGGGAGCTCCTACGAGCAGTACTTC.

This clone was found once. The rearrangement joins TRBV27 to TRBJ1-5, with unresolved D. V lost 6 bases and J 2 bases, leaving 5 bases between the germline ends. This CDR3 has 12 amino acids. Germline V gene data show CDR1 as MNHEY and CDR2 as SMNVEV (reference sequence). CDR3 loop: CASRIGNQPQHF. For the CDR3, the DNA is TGTGCCAGCAGGATAGGCAATCAGCCCCAGCATTTT.